This T cell receptor beta chain originates from a study of T-cell memory formation after mild COVID-19 (dated by TCRdb to the early 2020s). Regarding the complete study: TCR sequence clusters from the two donors were found to be largely donor specific. In a couple of donors, T-cell clones that expanded and contracted after mild COVID-19 were tracked by sequencing TCRalpha and TCRbeta repertoires over time. Two young, previously healthy adult volunteers, one female and one male, were included in the cohort. Here is what the overall study found, with its caveats: Contracting CD4+ clones appeared mostly in the CM and EM memory subsets, whereas CD8+ clones were enriched in EMRA. The study covered only a couple of mild cases, and larger cohorts including severe cases with pre-infection samples were considered necessary. Some responding clones were detected in pre-infection memory, which suggested that pre-existing cross-reactive memory T cells had joined the SARS-CoV-2 response. Whether the second-wave clones peaking on day 37 were SARS-CoV-2 specific was not confirmed. From day 15 to 85, contracting clones showed balanced CD4/CD8 phenotypes, whereas a second wave of clones that expanded from day 15 to 37 leaned towards CD4+.

V and J are trimmed by 3 bases and 0 bases, and the gene matches miss 8 bases of the junction. Spanning cysteine to phenylalanine, the CDR3 consists of 17 amino acids. The read is trimmed to its CDR3 DNA, 51 bases read in frame from base 1. From the germline V gene, CDR1 is MNHGY and CDR2 is SAAAGT. The data were produced on an Illumina NovaSeq 6000. TCRalpha and TCRbeta cDNA libraries were constructed by 5'RACE with constant-segment primers, with sample barcodes and unique molecular identifiers being introduced. Trizol reagent was used to extract RNA from every sample. Library amplification was performed in two PCR steps, and a second sample barcode and Illumina TruSeq adapters were introduced in the second step. Libraries were sequenced on an Illumina NovaSeq with 2 x 150 bp paired-end reads. Per the authors' processing: The reads were demultiplexed and collapsed into UMI-guided consensus sequences using migec v1.2.7. Using mixcr v2.1.11, UMI consensuses were aligned to TRA and TRB V and J templates and then assembled into clonotypes. A clonotype was counted as expanded or contracted only when both edgeR and NoisET called the clonotype significant, with the noise models trained on biological replicates. For edgeR calls, a false discovery rate-adjusted p below 0.01 and a log2 fold-change threshold of 1 were applied. As an exploratory analysis of dynamics, max-normalized trajectories of the 1000 most abundant clonotypes were examined with PCA combined with hierarchical clustering. Separately sequenced CD4+ and CD8+ repertoires were used to assign a CD4 or CD8 phenotype to each responding clone. The public reads were reprocessed in TCRdb via fastp at Q25 and MiXCR, keeping in-frame beta chains. When rows share a CDR3 protein, they turn into one entry using the most common DNA and genes. TCRdb, rather than the study authors, made the V and J calls. This sample holds about 200,000 distinct CDR3 sequences; 15% to 20% were observed only once. The biggest ten clones account for 2% to 2.5% of the sample.

As to this clonotype: Its antigen remains undetermined. No base quality information exists; no much larger clone differs at one position.

Ficoll-Paque density gradient centrifugation was used to isolate PBMCs. Sequencing input: PBMCs or a T cell subset sorted from them (not recorded which). This receptor was obtained from an adult woman who had mild COVID-19 (a few samples of this study predate the infection). The sample titles of this study are shuffled in the database, so cell type and time point are left out; the donor was told from shared clones. This chain joins TRBV6-8 to TRBJ2-3; 8 middle bases align to TRBD2. The encoded CDR3 is CASSYERERRSTDTQYF. The nucleotide sequence is TGTGCCAGCAGTTATGAGCGGGAGCGAAGGAGCACAGATACGCAGTATTTT.